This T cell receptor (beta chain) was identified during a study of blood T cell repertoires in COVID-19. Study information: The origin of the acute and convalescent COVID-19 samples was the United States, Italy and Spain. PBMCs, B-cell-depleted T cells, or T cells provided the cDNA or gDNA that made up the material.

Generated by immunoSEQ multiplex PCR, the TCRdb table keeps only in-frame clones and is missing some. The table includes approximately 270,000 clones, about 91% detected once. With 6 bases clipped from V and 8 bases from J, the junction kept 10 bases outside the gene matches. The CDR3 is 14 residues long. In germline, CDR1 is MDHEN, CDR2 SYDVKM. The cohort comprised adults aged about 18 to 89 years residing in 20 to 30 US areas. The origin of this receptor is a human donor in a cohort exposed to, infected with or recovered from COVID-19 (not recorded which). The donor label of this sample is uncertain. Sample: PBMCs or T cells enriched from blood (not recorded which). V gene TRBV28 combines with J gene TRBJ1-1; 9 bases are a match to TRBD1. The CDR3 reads CASSIGGQGSEAFF. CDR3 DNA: TGTGCCAGCAGCATCGGGGGACAGGGTTCGGAAGCTTTCTTT.